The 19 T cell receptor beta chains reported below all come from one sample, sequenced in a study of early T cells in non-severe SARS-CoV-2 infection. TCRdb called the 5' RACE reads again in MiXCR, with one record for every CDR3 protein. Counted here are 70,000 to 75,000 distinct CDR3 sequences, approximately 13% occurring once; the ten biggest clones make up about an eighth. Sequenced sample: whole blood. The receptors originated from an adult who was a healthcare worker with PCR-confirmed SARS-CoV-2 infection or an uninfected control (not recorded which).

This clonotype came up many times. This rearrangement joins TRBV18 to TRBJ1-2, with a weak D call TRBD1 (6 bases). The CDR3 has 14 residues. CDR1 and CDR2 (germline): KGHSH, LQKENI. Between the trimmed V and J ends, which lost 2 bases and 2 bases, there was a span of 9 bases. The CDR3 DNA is TGTGCCAGCTCACCAGAGGGACAAAACTATGGCTACACCTTC. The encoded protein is CASSPEGQNYGYTF. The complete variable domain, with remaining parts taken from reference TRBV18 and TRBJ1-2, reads NAGVMQNPRHLVRRRGQEARLRCSPMKGHSHVYWYRQLPEEGLKFMVYLQKENIIDESGMPKERFSAEFPKEGPSILRIQQVVRGDSAAYFCASSPEGQNYGYTFGSGTRLTVV.

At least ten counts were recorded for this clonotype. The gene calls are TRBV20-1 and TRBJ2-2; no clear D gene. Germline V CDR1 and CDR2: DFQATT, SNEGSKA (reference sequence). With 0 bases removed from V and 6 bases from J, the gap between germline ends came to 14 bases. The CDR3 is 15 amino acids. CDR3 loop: CSARDPGLVAGELFF. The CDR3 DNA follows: TGCAGTGCTAGAGATCCCGGCCTAGTCGCCGGGGAGCTGTTTTTT.

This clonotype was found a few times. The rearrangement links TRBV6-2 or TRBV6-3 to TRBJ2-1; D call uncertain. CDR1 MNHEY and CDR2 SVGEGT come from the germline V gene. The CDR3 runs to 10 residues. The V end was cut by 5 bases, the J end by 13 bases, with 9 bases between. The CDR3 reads CASSSTSQFF. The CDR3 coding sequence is TGTGCCAGCAGTAGCACGTCCCAGTTCTTC.

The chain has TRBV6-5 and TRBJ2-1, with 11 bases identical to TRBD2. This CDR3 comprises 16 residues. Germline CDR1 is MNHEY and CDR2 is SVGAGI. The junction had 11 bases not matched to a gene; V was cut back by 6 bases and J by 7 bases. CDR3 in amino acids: CASSPGRTSGGNEQFF. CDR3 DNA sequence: TGTGCCAGCAGCCCCGGAAGAACTAGCGGGGGTAATGAGCAGTTCTTC.

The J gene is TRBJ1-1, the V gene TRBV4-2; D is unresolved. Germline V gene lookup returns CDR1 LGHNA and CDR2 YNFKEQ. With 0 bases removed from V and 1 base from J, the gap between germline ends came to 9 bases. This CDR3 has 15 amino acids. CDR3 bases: TGTGCCAGCAGCCAAGAAAAAGGATCGAACACTGAAGCTTTCTTT. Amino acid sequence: CASSQEKGSNTEAFF.

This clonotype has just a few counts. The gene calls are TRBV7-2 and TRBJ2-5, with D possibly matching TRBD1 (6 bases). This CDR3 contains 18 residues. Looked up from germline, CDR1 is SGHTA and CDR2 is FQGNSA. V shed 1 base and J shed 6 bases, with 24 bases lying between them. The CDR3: CASSLDLFYGQRVQTQYF. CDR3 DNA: TGTGCCAGCAGCTTAGATCTCTTCTATGGACAGAGGGTACAGACCCAGTACTTC.

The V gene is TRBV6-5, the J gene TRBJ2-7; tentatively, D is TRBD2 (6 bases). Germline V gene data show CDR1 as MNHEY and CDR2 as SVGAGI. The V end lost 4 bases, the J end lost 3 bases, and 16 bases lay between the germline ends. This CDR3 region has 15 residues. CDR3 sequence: CASSSGVASYYEQYF. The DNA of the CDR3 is TGTGCCAGCAGTTCGGGGGTTGCTTCATACTACGAGCAGTACTTC.

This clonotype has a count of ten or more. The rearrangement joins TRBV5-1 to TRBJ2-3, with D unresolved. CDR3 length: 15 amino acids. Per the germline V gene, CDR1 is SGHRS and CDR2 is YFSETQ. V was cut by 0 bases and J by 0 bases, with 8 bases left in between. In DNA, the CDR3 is TGCGCCAGCAGCTTGGGAAGGCCCAGCACAGATACGCAGTATTTT. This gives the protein CASSLGRPSTDTQYF. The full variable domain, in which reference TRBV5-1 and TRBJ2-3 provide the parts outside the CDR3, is KAGVTQTPRYLIKTRGQQVTLSCSPISGHRSVSWYQQTPGQGLQFLFEYFSETQRNKGNFPGRFSGRQFSNSRSEMNVSTLELGDSALYLCASSLGRPSTDTQYFGPGTRLTVL.

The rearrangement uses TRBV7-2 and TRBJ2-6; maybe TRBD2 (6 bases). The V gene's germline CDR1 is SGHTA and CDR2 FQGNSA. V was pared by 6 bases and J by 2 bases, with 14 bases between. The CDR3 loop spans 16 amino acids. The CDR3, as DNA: TGTGCCAGCAGTCCCCGCGGCGGGGCTGGGGCCAACGTCCTGACTTTC. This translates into CASSPRGGAGANVLTF.

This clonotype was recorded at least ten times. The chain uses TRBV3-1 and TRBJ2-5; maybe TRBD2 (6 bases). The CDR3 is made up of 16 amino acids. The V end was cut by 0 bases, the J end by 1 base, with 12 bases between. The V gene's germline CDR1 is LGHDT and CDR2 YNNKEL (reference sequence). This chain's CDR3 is CASSQDLGEVQETQYF. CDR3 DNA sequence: TGTGCCAGCAGCCAAGATTTGGGGGAGGTCCAAGAGACCCAGTACTTC.

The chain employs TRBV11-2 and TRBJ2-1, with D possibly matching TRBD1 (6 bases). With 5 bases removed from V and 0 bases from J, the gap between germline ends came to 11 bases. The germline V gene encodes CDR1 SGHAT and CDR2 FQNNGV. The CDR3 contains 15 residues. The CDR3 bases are TGTGCCAGCAGCGTTACAGGGACCTCCTACAATGAGCAGTTCTTC. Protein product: CASSVTGTSYNEQFF.

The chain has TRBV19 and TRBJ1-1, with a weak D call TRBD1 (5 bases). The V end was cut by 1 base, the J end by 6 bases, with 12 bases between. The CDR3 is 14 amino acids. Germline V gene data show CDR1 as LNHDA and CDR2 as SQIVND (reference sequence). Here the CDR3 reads CASSIVGKGPEAFF. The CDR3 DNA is TGTGCCAGTAGTATAGTGGGGAAGGGGCCTGAAGCTTTCTTT.

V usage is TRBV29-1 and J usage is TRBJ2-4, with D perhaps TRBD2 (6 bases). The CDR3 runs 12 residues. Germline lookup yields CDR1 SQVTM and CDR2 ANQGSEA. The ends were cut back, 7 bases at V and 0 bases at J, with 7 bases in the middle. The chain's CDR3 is CSGGIAKNIQYF. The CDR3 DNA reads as TGCAGCGGCGGGATAGCCAAAAACATTCAGTACTTC. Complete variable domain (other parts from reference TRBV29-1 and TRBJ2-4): SAVISQKPSRDICQRGTSLTIQCQVDSQVTMMFWYRQQPGQSLTLIATANQGSEATYESGFVIDKFPISRPNLTFSTLTVSNMSPEDSSIYLCSGGIAKNIQYFGAGTRLSVL.

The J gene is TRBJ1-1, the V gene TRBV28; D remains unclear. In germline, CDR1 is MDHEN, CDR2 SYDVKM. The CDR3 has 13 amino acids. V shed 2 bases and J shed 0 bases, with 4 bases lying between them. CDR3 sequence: CASSLMLNTEAFF. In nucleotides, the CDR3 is TGTGCCAGCAGTTTAATGCTGAACACTGAAGCTTTCTTT. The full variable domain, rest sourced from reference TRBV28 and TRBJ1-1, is DVKVTQSSRYLVKRTGEKVFLECVQDMDHENMFWYRQDPGLGLRLIYFSYDVKMKEKGDIPEGYSVSREKKERFSLILESASTNQTSMYLCASSLMLNTEAFFGQGTRLTVV.

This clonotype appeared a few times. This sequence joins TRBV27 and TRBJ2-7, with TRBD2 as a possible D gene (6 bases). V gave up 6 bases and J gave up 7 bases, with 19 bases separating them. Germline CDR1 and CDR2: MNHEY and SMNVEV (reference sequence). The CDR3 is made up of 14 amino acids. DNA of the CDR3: TGTGCCAGCAGCAACCGGGACTCCAGTTTTGAGCAGTACTTC. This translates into CASSNRDSSFEQYF.

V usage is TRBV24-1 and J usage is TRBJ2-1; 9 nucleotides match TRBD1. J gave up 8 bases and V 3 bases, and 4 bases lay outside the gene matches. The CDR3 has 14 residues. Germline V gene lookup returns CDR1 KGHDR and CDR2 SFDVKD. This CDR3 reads CATSDTGGRHEQFF. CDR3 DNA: TGTGCCACCAGTGATACAGGGGGCCGTCATGAGCAGTTCTTC.

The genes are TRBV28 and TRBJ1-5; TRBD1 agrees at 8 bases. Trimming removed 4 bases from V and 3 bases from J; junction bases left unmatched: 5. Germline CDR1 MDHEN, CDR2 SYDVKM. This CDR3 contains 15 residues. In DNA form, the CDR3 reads TGTGCCAGCAGTTGGGGACAGGAGCCCAATCAGCCCCAGCATTTT. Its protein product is CASSWGQEPNQPQHF.

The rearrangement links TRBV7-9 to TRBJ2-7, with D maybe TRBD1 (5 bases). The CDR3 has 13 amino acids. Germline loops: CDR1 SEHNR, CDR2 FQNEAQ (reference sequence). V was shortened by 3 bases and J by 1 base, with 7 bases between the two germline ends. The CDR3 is CASSFGASYEQYF. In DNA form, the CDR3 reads TGTGCCAGCAGCTTTGGGGCATCCTACGAGCAGTACTTC.

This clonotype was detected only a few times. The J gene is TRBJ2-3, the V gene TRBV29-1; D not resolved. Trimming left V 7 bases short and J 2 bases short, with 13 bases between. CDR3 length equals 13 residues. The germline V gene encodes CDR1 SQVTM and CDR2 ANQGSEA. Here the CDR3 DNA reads TGCAGCGCCGGACCGTCGCTCACAGATACGCAGTATTTT. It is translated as CSAGPSLTDTQYF.